These 16 T cell receptor beta chains were sequenced from one sample in a study of cytomegalovirus exposure and HLA in healthy donors (dated by TCRdb to about 2017). The library was made by the immunoSEQ multiplex PCR assay. The multiplex PCR relied on a mix of 60 forward primers for TCR Vbeta segments and 13 reverse primers for TCR Jbeta segments. Here the immuneACCESS table is served through TCRdb, limited to in-frame sequences with V and J called. Missing clones are a known gap in these copies; in checked studies unresolved V genes cover under half, and the rest lacks a known reason. The sample table records roughly 100,000 clones; roughly 74% of these occur just once. The top ten hold under 2% of the sample. The sequenced sample consisted of PBMCs. These receptor sequences come from a woman aged 40 to 49 in good health and CMV-seronegative.

This chain joins TRBV5-8 and TRBJ2-7; 8 bases are a match to TRBD1. Germline loops: CDR1 SGHTS, CDR2 YDEGEE. The J segment lost 0 bases and the V segment lost 3 bases, leaving 5 bases of the junction unmatched. The CDR3 is 15 amino acids. The CDR3 loop reads CASSSRDRNSYEQYF. As DNA, the CDR3 is TGTGCCAGCAGCTCCCGGGACAGGAACTCCTACGAGCAGTACTTC.

V and J are TRBV16 and TRBJ2-1, with D hard to call. The CDR3 has 13 residues. V lost 0 bases and J lost 4, with 4 bases in between. CDR1 and CDR2 from the germline V gene are KGHSY and FQNENV. The CDR3 sequence is CASSQSLYNEQFF. In DNA, the CDR3 is TGTGCCAGCAGCCAATCTCTATACAATGAGCAGTTCTTC.

The gene calls are TRBV13 and TRBJ1-1, with D unresolved. This CDR3 contains 14 residues. Germline V CDR1 and CDR2: PRHDT, FYEKMQ (reference sequence). V was pared by 0 bases and J by 3 bases, with 8 bases between. CDR3 residues: CASSLGAGYTEAFF. The CDR3 DNA reads TGTGCCAGCAGCTTAGGGGCGGGGTACACTGAAGCTTTCTTT.

V is TRBV18 and J is TRBJ1-2; tentatively, D is TRBD1 (6 bases). Germline-derived CDR1 and CDR2 are KGHSH and LQKENI. V lost 0 bases to trimming and J lost 4 bases, with 15 bases between them. The CDR3 runs to 16 residues. DNA of the CDR3: TGTGCCAGCTCACCACCGACGCAGGGGCAAGGCTATGGCTACACCTTC. Translated: CASSPPTQGQGYGYTF.

The table lists this clone with a few counts. This chain joins TRBV28 and TRBJ1-2, with D unclear. Trimming removed 2 bases from V and 5 bases from J, with 12 bases in between. CDR1 and CDR2 from the germline V gene are MDHEN and SYDVKM. CDR3 length equals 14 residues. CDR3 sequence: CASSLEAEAYGYTF. CDR3 nucleotide sequence: TGTGCCAGCAGTTTAGAGGCCGAAGCATATGGCTACACCTTC.

The V call is TRBV6-1, the J call TRBJ2-3; D perhaps matches TRBD2 (6 bases). V dropped 9 bases and J dropped 6 bases, with 22 bases sitting between them. This CDR3 is 15 amino acids long. The germline V gene has CDR1 MNHNS and CDR2 SASEGT. The CDR3 region is CASEQPGLSVDTQYF. CDR3 nucleotide sequence: TGTGCCAGTGAACAGCCGGGACTGAGCGTCGATACGCAGTATTTT.

This sequence joins TRBV2 and TRBJ2-7; 8 bases align to TRBD2. V trimming: 8 bases; J trimming: 6 bases; junction bases outside the gene matches: 12. From germline, CDR1 is SNHLY and CDR2 FYNNEI. The CDR3 is 14 residues long. This CDR3 is CASAISGSLAEQYF. CDR3 nucleotide sequence: TGTGCCAGCGCGATCAGCGGGAGTCTCGCCGAGCAGTACTTC.

This chain links TRBV6-5 with TRBJ2-1, with D tentatively TRBD2 (6 bases). Trimming took 7 bases from V and 1 from J, leaving 11 bases between them. Germline CDR1 and CDR2: MNHEY and SVGAGI. The CDR3 has 14 amino acids. The CDR3 region has the DNA TGTGCCAGCAAGAATAGCGGATCCTACAATGAGCAGTTCTTC. It translates to CASKNSGSYNEQFF.

This clone showed up just a few times. The V call is TRBV7-9, the J call TRBJ2-4, with 12 bases that match TRBD1. The CDR3 is 18 residues long. Per the germline V gene, CDR1 is SEHNR and CDR2 is FQNEAQ (reference sequence). Trimming took 3 bases from V and 1 from J; bases not matched to a gene: 7. The CDR3 sequence: CASSFGTGGRVAKNIQYF. As DNA, the CDR3 is TGTGCCAGCAGCTTCGGGACAGGGGGCCGTGTTGCCAAAAACATTCAGTACTTC.

The rearrangement joins TRBV4-3 to TRBJ2-7; possible D gene TRBD1, 5 bases. The V gene lost 3 bases and the J gene lost 0 bases, with 9 bases spanning the gap. Germline assignment: CDR1 LGHNA and CDR2 YSLEER. The CDR3 sequence is 14 residues long. The CDR3 sequence: CASSQATVSYEQYF. The CDR3 DNA is TGCGCCAGCAGCCAGGCGACAGTCTCCTACGAGCAGTACTTC.

V usage is TRBV30 and J usage is TRBJ2-7; 7 nucleotides agree with TRBD1. Losses at the gene ends were 2 bases for V and 2 bases for J; bases not matched to a gene: 18. Germline-derived CDR1 and CDR2 are GTSNPN and SVGIG (reference sequence). The CDR3 extends over 18 amino acids. The CDR3 DNA reads as TGTGCCTGGAGTCCCTACACGTCGACAGGGTATCTTGCCTACGAGCAGTACTTC. Protein sequence: CAWSPYTSTGYLAYEQYF. The whole variable domain, remainder taken from reference TRBV30 and TRBJ2-7, is SQTIHQWPATLVQPVGSPLSLECTVEGTSNPNLYWYRQAAGRGLQLLFYSVGIGQISSEVPQNLSASRPQDRQFILSSKKLLLSDSGFYLCAWSPYTSTGYLAYEQYFGPGTRLTVT.

This chain joins TRBV6-5 and TRBJ1-6; weak D call: TRBD1 (5 bases). Germline V gives CDR1 MNHEY, CDR2 SVGAGI. This CDR3 comprises 15 residues. The V and J ends lost 8 bases and 6 bases respectively, with 17 bases between them. The chain's CDR3 is CASGVSTAPNSPLHF. DNA for the CDR3: TGTGCCAGCGGGGTCTCGACAGCCCCTAATTCACCCCTCCACTTT.

The chain uses TRBV2 and TRBJ1-3; maybe TRBD1 (6 bases). V lost 4 bases and J lost 7, with 11 bases in between. Per the germline V gene, CDR1 is SNHLY and CDR2 is FYNNEI. The CDR3 totals 13 residues. Here the CDR3 reads CASSGDTDNTIYF. The DNA for the CDR3 is TGTGCCAGCAGTGGGGACACGGACAACACCATATATTTT.

As to this clone: The sample carries other DNA sequences with the same CDR3. The rearrangement joins TRBV13 to TRBJ2-1, with 12 bases fitting TRBD2. With V trimmed by 5 bases and J by 2 bases, 4 bases remained unmatched. Germline values: CDR1 PRHDT, CDR2 FYEKMQ (reference sequence). The CDR3 covers 16 residues. The CDR3 DNA sequence: TGTGCCAGCAGCGCTCGACTAGCGGGGGCCTACAATGAGCAGTTCTTC. Translating it yields CASSARLAGAYNEQFF.

This clone was counted only a few times. The rearrangement links TRBV7-9 to TRBJ2-1, with 7 bases aligning to TRBD1. After removal of 1 base from V and 5 bases from J, the junction contained 8 bases not matched to a gene. This CDR3 is 16 amino acids long. Germline CDR1 reads SEHNR; CDR2 reads FQNEAQ (reference sequence). The CDR3, as DNA: TGTGCCAGCAGCTTAGATCTGACAGGGCTAAACAATGAGCAGTTCTTC. Translating gives CASSLDLTGLNNEQFF.

This sequence joins TRBV21-1 and TRBJ1-5. TRBV21-1 corresponds to a pseudogene. The CDR3 covers 17 residues. This CDR3 is CASSKPPAGGGNQPQHF. CDR3 sequence (DNA): TGTGCCAGCAGCAAACCCCCGGCCGGGGGGGGCAATCAGCCCCAGCATTTT.